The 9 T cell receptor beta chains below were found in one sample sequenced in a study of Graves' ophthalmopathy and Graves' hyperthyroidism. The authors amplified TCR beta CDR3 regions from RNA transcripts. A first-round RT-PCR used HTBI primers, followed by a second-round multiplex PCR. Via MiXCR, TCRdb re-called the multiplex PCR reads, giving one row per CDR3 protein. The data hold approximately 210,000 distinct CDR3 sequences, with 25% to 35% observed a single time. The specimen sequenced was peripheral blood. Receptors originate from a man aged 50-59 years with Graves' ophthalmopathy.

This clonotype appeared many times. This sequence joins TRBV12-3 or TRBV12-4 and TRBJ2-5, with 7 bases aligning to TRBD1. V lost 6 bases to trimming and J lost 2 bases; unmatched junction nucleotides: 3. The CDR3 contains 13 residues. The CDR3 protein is CASRRGQQETQYF. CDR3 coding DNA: TGTGCCAGCAGAAGGGGACAGCAAGAGACCCAGTACTTC.

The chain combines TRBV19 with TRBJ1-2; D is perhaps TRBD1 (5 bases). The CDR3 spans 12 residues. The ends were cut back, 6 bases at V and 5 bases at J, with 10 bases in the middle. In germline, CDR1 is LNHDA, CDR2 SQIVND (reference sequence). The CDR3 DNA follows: TGTGCCAGTAGAGGGACGTGGTATGGCTACACCTTC. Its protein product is CASRGTWYGYTF.

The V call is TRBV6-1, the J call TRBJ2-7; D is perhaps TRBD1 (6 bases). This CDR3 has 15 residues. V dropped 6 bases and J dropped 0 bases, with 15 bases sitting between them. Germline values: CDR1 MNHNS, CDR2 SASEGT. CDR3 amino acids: CASSEGQGHSYEQYF. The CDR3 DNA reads TGTGCCAGCAGCGAGGGGCAGGGGCACTCCTACGAGCAGTACTTC.

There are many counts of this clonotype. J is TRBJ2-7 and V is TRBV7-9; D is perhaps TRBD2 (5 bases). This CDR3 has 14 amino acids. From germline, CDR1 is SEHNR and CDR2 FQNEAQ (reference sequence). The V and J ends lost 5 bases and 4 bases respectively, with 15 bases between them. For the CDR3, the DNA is TGTGCCAGCAGCCGTAGGACGGACTCTTACGAGCAGTACTTC. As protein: CASSRRTDSYEQYF.

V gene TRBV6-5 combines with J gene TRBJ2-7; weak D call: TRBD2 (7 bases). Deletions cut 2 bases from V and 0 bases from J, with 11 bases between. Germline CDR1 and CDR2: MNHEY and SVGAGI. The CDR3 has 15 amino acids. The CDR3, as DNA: TGTGCCAGCAGTTACGGGAGGGACAACTCCTACGAGCAGTACTTC. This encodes CASSYGRDNSYEQYF.

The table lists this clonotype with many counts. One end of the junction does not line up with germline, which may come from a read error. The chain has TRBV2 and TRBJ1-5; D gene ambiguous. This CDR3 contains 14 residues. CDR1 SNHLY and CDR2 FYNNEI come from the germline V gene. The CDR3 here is CASSGRQSNQPQHF. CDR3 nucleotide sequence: TGTGCCAGCAGTGGTCGGCAGAGCAATCAGCCCCAACATTTT. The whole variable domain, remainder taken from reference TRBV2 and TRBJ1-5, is EPEVTQTPSHQVTQMGQEVILRCVPISNHLYFYWYRQILGQKVEFLVSFYNNEISEKSEIFDDQFSVERPDGSNFTLKIRSTKLEDSAMYFCASSGRQSNQPQHFGDGTRLSIL.

The CDR3 sequence: CASSSPKAGPPNYGYTF. The CDR3, as DNA: TGTGCCAGCAGTTCCCCCAAGGCGGGGCCTCCTAACTATGGCTACACCTTC. The J gene is TRBJ1-2, the V gene TRBV6-2 or TRBV6-3, with D possibly matching TRBD1 (5 bases). Germline V lookup: CDR1 MNHEY, CDR2 SVGEGT. The CDR3 runs 17 residues. The V gene lost 4 bases and the J gene lost 0 bases, with 18 bases spanning the gap.

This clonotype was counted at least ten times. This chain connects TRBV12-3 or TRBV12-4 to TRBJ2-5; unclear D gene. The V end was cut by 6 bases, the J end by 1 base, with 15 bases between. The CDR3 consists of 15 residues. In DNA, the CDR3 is TGTGCCAGCAGCCTGTACTCTGACGCCCAAGAGACCCAGTACTTC. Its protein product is CASSLYSDAQETQYF.

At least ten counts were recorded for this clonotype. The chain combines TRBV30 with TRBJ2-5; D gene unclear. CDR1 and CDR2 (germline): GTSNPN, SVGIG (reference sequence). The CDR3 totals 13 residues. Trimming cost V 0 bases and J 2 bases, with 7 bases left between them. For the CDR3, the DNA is TGTGCCTGGAGTGTCAATGGGCAAGAGACCCAGTACTTC. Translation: CAWSVNGQETQYF.